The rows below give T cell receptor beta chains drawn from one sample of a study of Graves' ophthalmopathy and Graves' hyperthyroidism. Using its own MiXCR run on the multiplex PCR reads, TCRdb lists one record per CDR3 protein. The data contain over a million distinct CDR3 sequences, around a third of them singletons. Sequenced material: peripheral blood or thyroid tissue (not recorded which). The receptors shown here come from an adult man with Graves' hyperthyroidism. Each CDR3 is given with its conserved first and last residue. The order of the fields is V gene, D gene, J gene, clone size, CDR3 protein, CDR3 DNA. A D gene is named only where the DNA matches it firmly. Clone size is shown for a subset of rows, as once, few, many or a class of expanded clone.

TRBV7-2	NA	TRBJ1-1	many	CASSLPGQPNTEAFF	TGTGCCAGCAGCTTACCGGGACAACCGAACACTGAAGCTTTCTTT
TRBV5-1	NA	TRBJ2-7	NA	CASRRGAQDEQYF	TGCGCCAGCAGACGGGGGGCGCAGGACGAGCAGTACTTC
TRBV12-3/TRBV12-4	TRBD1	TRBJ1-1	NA	CASRLGTGAANTEAFF	TGTGCCAGCAGACTTGGGACAGGGGCGGCGAACACTGAAGCTTTCTTT
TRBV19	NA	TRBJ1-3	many	CASSPGPRDTIYF	TGTGCCAGTAGTCCGGGACCGCGGGACACCATATATTTT
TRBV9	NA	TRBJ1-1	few	CASSADTTGTEAFF	TGTGCCAGCAGCGCCGACACCACGGGCACTGAAGCTTTCTTT
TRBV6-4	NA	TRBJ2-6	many	CASATGSGANVLTF	TGTGCCAGCGCCACAGGGTCTGGGGCCAACGTCCTGACTTTC
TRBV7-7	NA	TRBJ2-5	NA	CASSSTAGARETQYF	TGTGCCAGCAGCTCAACAGCCGGGGCGCGTGAGACCCAGTACTTC
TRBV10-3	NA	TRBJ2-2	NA	CAWAQFPGELFF	TGTGCCTGGGCACAGTTCCCCGGGGAGCTGTTTTTT
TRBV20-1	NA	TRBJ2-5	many	CSAREGVGETQYF	TGCAGTGCTAGAGAGGGTGTAGGGGAGACCCAGTACTTC
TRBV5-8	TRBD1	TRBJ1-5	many	CASSWPRQGINQPQHF	TGTGCCAGCAGCTGGCCCCGACAGGGGATTAATCAGCCCCAGCATTTT
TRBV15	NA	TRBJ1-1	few	CASSRQGGTMNTEAFF	TGTGCCAGCTCACGGCAGGGAGGTACCATGAACACTGAAGCTTTCTTT
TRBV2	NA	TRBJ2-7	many	CASSPQGTEQYF	TGTGCCAGCAGTCCCCAGGGGACCGAGCAGTACTTC
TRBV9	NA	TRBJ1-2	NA	CASSVDTNLYYGYTF	TGTGCCAGCAGCGTAGACACAAACCTTTACTATGGCTACACCTTC
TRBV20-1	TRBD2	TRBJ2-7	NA	CSAQTSGRARYF	TGCAGTGCCCAGACTAGCGGGAGGGCAAGGTACTTC
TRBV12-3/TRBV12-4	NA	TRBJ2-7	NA	CASSFGRRGEQYF	TGTGCCAGCAGTTTTGGTAGACGCGGGGAGCAGTACTTC
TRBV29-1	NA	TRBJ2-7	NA	CSEDRGTGSYEQYF	TGCAGCGAGGATAGGGGCACAGGGTCCTACGAGCAGTACTTC
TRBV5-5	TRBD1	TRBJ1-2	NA	CASSLAGTGWYGYTF	TGTGCCAGCAGCTTGGCCGGGACAGGCTGGTATGGCTACACCTTC
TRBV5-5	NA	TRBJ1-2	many	CASSGTSLYGYTF	TGTGCCAGCTCTGGGACATCTTTGTATGGCTACACCTTC
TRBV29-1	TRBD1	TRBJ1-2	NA	CSATGYHYGYTF	TGCAGCGCGACAGGGTACCACTATGGCTACACCTTC
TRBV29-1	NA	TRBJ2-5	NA	CSSFGREGKETQYF	TGCAGCAGTTTTGGCCGGGAAGGAAAAGAGACCCAGTACTTC
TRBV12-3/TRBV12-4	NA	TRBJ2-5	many	CASRPRGGPETQYF	TGTGCCAGCAGGCCCCGTGGGGGTCCGGAGACCCAGTACTTC
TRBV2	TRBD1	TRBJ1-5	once	CASSETSGQGVQPQHF	TGTGCCAGCAGCGAGACTAGCGGACAGGGTGTTCAGCCCCAGCATTTT
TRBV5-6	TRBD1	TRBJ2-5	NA	CASSWDRAQETQYF	TGTGCCAGCAGCTGGGACAGAGCTCAAGAGACCCAGTACTTC
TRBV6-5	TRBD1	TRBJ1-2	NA	CASTGTGSGYGYTF	TGTGCCAGCACCGGGACAGGGAGTGGCTATGGCTACACCTTC
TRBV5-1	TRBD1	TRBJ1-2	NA	CASSPRDRGLYGYTF	TGCGCCAGCAGCCCACGGGACAGGGGGCTCTATGGCTACACCTTC
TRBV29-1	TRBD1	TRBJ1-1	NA	CSVRGLGGAFF	TGCAGCGTCAGGGGGTTAGGAGGGGCTTTCTTT
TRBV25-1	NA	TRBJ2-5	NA	CASSETVGETQYF	TGTGCCAGCAGTGAAACAGTGGGGGAGACCCAGTACTTC
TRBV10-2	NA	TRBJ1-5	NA	CASSEPDRTNQPQHF	TGCGCCAGCAGTGAGCCGGACAGAACCAATCAGCCCCAGCATTTT